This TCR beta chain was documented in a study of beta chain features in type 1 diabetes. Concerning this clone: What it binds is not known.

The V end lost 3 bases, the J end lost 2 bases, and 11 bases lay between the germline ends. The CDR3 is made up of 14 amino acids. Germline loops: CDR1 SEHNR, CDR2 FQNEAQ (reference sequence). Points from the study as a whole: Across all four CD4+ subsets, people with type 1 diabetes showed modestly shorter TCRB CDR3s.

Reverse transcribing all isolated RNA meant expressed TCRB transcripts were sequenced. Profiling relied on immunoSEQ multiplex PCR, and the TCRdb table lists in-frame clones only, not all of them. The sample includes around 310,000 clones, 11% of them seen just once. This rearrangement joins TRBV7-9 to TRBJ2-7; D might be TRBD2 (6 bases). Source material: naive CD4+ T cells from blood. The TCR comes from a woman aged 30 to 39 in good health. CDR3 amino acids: CASSLLGGTYEQYF. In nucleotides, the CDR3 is TGTGCCAGCAGCTTGCTCGGGGGTACCTACGAGCAGTACTTC.